This T cell receptor (beta chain) derives from a study of PD-L1 blockade in urothelial cancer. Across the whole study: Analyses were performed on blood at 3 weeks after treatment start (the second dose) and at 6 weeks. Among blood samples, the median T cell count was some 140,000.

The assay was immunoSEQ multiplex PCR, and TCRdb's table has in-frame clones only and misses some. The sample consists of some 48,000 clones, about 86% of them appearing once. Trimming took 1 base from V and 5 from J, leaving 15 bases between them. This CDR3 spans 16 amino acids. Germline assignment: CDR1 SGHTA and CDR2 FQGTGA. Time point noted: peripheral blood 6 weeks after treatment start. The receptor was derived from a man in his fifties or sixties with urothelial cancer. J is TRBJ1-5 and V is TRBV7-3; D not certain. Sequenced here: PBMCs, sampled around atezolizumab (anti-PD-L1) treatment. The DNA for the CDR3 is TGTGCCAGCAGCTTAAACCCCGAACGGGATTATCAGCCCCAGCATTTT. Translated: CASSLNPERDYQPQHF.